Listed below are T cell receptor beta chains from one sample, sequenced in a study of blood T cell repertoires in COVID-19. Sequencing used immunoSEQ multiplex PCR; TCRdb keeps in-frame clones, though not all of them. The sample carries some 40,000 clones, 75% to 90% recorded once. Material: peripheral blood. All receptors come from a man between 60 and 70 years old with acute or convalescent COVID-19. CDR3s include the opening cysteine and the closing phenylalanine or tryptophan. A D gene is named only where the DNA matches it firmly. Not every row has a clone size; where given, it reads once, few, many or a size class.

size	V	D	J	length	CDR3	DNA
once	TRBV2	TRBD1	TRBJ1-2	13	CASKTTGEFGYTF	TGTGCCAGCAAGACGACAGGGGAGTTTGGCTACACCTTC
.	TRBV12-5	.	TRBJ2-5	17	CASGLALGGPGRETQYF	TGTGCTAGTGGTTTGGCCCTCGGGGGGCCGGGTAGAGAGACCCAGTACTTC
.	TRBV2	TRBD2	TRBJ2-5	16	CASSDRLAGGLETQYF	TGTGCCAGCAGTGATAGACTAGCGGGAGGGTTGGAGACCCAGTACTTC
once	TRBV2	.	TRBJ1-6	14	CASSETQGYSPLHF	TGTGCCAGCAGTGAAACTCAGGGTTATTCACCCCTCCACTTT
.	TRBV19	.	TRBJ2-2	16	CASSIDREGDTGELFF	TGTGCCAGTAGTATAGACAGGGAAGGGGACACCGGGGAGCTGTTTTTT
few	TRBV5-4	TRBD1	TRBJ1-3	14	CASSPDRGPYTIYF	TGTGCCAGCAGCCCGGACAGGGGACCATACACCATATATTTT
.	TRBV28	.	TRBJ2-3	16	CASDDGPGGNTDTQYF	TGTGCCAGCGACGACGGACCAGGGGGGAACACAGATACGCAGTATTTT
.	TRBV21-1	.	TRBJ2-7	11	CASSPHNEQYF	TGTGCCAGCAGCCCCCACAACGAGCAGTACTTC
.	TRBV10-3	.	TRBJ1-1	15	CAISESRGSHTEAFF	TGTGCCATCAGTGAGTCAAGGGGTTCGCACACTGAAGCTTTCTTT
once	TRBV27	TRBD1	TRBJ1-6	15	CASSLRTGVNSPLHF	TGTGCCAGCAGTCTCAGGACAGGGGTTAATTCACCCCTCCACTTT
.	TRBV7-9	.	TRBJ1-1	13	CASSLAGRTEAFF	TGTGCCAGCAGCTTAGCGGGGAGGACTGAAGCTTTCTTT
.	TRBV29-1	TRBD1	TRBJ1-1	16	CSARGSVGGTNTEAFF	TGCAGCGCGAGGGGTTCGGTAGGGGGCACTAACACTGAAGCTTTCTTT
.	TRBV7-2	.	TRBJ1-2	12	CASSLAGLPYTF	TGTGCCAGCAGCTTAGCCGGACTGCCGTACACCTTC
.	TRBV3-1/TRBV3-2	TRBD1	TRBJ1-1	14	CASSQVQGATEAFF	TGTGCCAGCAGTCAGGTCCAGGGGGCCACTGAAGCTTTCTTT
.	TRBV19	.	TRBJ1-4	14	CASAPAVGIGKLFF	TGTGCCAGTGCCCCTGCTGTGGGCATAGGCAAACTGTTTTTT
.	TRBV5-5	TRBD1	TRBJ2-2	15	CASSRGTGWGGELFF	TGTGCCAGCAGCCGAGGGACAGGGTGGGGCGGGGAGCTGTTTTTT
.	TRBV2	.	TRBJ1-1	14	CASSERVSRTEAFF	TGTGCCAGCAGTGAACGCGTTTCGAGGACTGAAGCTTTCTTT
.	TRBV5-1	TRBD1	TRBJ1-1	16	CASSLGLGQGNTEAFF	TGCGCCAGCAGCTTGGGTTTGGGACAGGGAAACACTGAAGCTTTCTTT
.	TRBV6-5	TRBD1	TRBJ1-6	14	CASTSGTANSPLHF	TGTGCCAGCACCTCCGGGACAGCTAATTCACCCCTCCACTTT
.	TRBV6-5	TRBD1	TRBJ1-6	13	CASSWDRTSPLHF	TGTGCCAGCAGTTGGGACAGGACTTCACCCCTCCACTTT
.	TRBV27	TRBD1	TRBJ2-7	15	CASSSRQGLSYEQYF	TGTGCCAGCAGTTCACGACAGGGATTATCCTACGAGCAGTACTTC
.	TRBV29-1	.	TRBJ2-1	12	CSVVDIRDEQFF	TGCAGCGTTGTGGACATTCGGGATGAGCAGTTCTTC
.	TRBV3-1/TRBV3-2	.	TRBJ1-5	14	CASSQGRGYQPQHF	TGTGCCAGCAGCCAAGGCCGAGGGTATCAGCCCCAGCATTTT
.	TRBV27	TRBD2	TRBJ2-1	17	CASSPLRGSGTYNEQFF	TGTGCCAGCAGTCCACTGAGGGGTAGCGGGACCTACAATGAGCAGTTCTTC
.	TRBV7-2	.	TRBJ2-1	15	CASSLGGTVYNEQFF	TGTGCCAGCAGCTTAGGCGGGACAGTGTACAATGAGCAGTTCTTC
.	TRBV28	.	TRBJ2-2	15	CASSLSRANTGELFF	TGTGCCAGCAGTTTATCCCGAGCCAACACCGGGGAGCTGTTTTTT